This T cell receptor beta chain comes out of a study of cytomegalovirus exposure and HLA in healthy donors. This CDR3 contains 15 residues. CDR1 and CDR2 from the germline V gene are SGHAT and FQNNGV. The V gene lost 7 bases and the J gene lost 1 base, with 15 bases spanning the gap. This clone appeared a few times. PCR primers comprised 60 Vbeta and 13 Jbeta primers. Profiling relied on immunoSEQ multiplex PCR, and the TCRdb table lists in-frame clones only, not all of them. The sample has around 130,000 clones, about 8.5% seen once. This clonotype originated in a man in his forties in good health and CMV-seronegative. The sequenced material came from PBMCs. V usage is TRBV11-2 and J usage is TRBJ2-3, with D possibly matching TRBD2 (5 bases). CDR3 DNA sequence: TGTGCCAGCACCCCGGACTCACTGGGCACAGATACGCAGTATTTT. Amino acid sequence: CASTPDSLGTDTQYF.